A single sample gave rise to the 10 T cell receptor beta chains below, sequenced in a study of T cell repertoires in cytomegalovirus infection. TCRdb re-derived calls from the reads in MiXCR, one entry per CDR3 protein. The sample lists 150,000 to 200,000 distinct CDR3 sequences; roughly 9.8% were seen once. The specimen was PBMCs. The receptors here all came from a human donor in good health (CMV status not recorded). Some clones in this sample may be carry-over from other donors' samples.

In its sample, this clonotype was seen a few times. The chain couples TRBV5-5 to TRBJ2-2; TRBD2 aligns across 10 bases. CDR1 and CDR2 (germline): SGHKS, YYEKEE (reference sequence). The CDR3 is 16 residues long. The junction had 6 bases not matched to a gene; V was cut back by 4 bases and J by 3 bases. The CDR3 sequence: CASSPSGRADTGELFF. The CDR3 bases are TGTGCCAGCAGCCCCAGCGGGAGGGCCGACACCGGGGAGCTGTTTTTT.

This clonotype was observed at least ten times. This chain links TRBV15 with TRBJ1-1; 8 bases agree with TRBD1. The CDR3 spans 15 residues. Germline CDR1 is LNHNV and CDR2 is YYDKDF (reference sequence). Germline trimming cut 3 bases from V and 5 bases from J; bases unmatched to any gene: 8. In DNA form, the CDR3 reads TGTGCCACCAGCAGCCCCGGACAGGGTGATACTGAAGCTTTCTTT. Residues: CATSSPGQGDTEAFF. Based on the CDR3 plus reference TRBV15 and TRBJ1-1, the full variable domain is DAMVIQNPRYQVTQFGKPVTLSCSQTLNHNVMYWYQQKSSQAPKLLFHYYDKDFNNEADTPDNFQSRRPNTSFCFLDIRSPGLGDTAMYLCATSSPGQGDTEAFFGQGTRLTVV.

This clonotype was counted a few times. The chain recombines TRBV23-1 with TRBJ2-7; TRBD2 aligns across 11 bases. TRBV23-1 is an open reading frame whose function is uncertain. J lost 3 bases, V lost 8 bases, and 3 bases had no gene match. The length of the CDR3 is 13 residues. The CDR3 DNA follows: TGCGCCAGCGAGGGACTAGCGGTCTACGAGCAGTACTTC. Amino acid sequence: CASEGLAVYEQYF.

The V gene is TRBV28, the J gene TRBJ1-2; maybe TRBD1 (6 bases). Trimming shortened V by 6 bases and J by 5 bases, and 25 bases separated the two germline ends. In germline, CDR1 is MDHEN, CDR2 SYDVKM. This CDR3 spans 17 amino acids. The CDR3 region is CASRPPRQANLGYGYTF. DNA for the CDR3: TGTGCCAGCAGACCCCCTAGACAGGCCAACCTGGGGTATGGCTACACCTTC.

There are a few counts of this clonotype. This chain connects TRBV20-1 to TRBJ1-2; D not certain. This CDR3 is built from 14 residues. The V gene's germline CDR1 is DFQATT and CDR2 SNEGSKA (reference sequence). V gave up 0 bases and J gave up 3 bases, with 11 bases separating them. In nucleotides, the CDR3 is TGCAGTGCTAGAGATCGTTGGGGTGACTATGGCTACACCTTC. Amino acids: CSARDRWGDYGYTF.

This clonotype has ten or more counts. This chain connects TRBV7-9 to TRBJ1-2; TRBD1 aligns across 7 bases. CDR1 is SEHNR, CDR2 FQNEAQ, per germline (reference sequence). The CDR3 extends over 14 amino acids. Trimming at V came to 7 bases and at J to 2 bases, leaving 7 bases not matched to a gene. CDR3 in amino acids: CASMERTGNYGYTF. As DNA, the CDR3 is TGTGCCAGCATGGAACGGACAGGCAACTATGGCTACACCTTC. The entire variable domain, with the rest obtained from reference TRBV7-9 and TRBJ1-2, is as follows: DTGVSQNPRHKITKRGQNVTFRCDPISEHNRLYWYRQTLGQGPEFLTYFQNEAQLEKSRLLSDRFSAERPKGSFSTLEIQRTEQGDSAMYLCASMERTGNYGYTFGSGTRLTVV.

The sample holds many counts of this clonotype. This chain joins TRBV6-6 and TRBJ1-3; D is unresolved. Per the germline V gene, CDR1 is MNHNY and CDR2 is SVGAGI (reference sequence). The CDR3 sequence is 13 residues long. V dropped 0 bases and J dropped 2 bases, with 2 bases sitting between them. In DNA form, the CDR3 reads TGTGCCAGCAGTTACTCGGCTGGAAACACCATATATTTT. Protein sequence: CASSYSAGNTIYF.

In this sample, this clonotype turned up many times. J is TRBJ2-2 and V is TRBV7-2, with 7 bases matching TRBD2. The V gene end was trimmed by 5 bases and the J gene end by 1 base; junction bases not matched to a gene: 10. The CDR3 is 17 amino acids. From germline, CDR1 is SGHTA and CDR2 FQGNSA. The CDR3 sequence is CASSLWMGGVNTGELFF. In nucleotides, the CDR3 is TGTGCCAGCAGCCTCTGGATGGGGGGGGTGAACACCGGGGAGCTGTTTTTT.

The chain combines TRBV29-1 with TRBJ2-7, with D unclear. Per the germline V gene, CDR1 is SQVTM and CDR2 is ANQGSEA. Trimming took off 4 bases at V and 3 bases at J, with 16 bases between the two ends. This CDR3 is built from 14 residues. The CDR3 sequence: CSVGSAPENYEQYF. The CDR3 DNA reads TGCAGCGTTGGGTCTGCACCGGAAAACTACGAGCAGTACTTC.

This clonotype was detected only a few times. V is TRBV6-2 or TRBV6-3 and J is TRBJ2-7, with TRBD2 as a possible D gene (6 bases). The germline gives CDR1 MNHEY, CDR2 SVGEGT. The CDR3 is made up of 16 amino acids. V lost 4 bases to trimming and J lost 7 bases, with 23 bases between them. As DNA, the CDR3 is TGTGCCAGCAGTTTCCGATTGTCTGGGAAGGCGGGGGAGCAGTACTTC. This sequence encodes CASSFRLSGKAGEQYF.